The 9 T cell receptor beta chains in this list originate from one sample, sequenced in a study of T cell responses to AZD1222 COVID-19 vaccine. Assay used: immunoSEQ multiplex PCR; TCRdb lists only in-frame clones, some missing. The sample holds 130,000 to 150,000 clones; approximately 89% are singletons and the top ten take under 2%. Here the sequenced sample was peripheral blood, taken 28 days after the second AZD1222 dose. These TCRs come from an adult who received the AZD1222 COVID-19 vaccine.

The chain joins TRBV4-3 to TRBJ1-1; no definite D call. The germline gives CDR1 LGHNA, CDR2 YSLEER. Trimming shortened V by 0 bases and J by 4 bases, and 9 bases separated the two germline ends. CDR3 length: 14 amino acids. The CDR3 is CASSQDRLGTEAFF. The CDR3 bases are TGCGCCAGCAGCCAAGACAGGCTAGGCACTGAAGCTTTCTTT.

This clone turned up a few times. V and J are TRBV19 and TRBJ1-1; D gene unclear. Trimming took 7 bases from V and 5 from J, leaving 14 bases between them. This CDR3 has 13 residues. The V gene's germline CDR1 is LNHDA and CDR2 SQIVND (reference sequence). CDR3 amino acids: CASKVIGGTEAFF. The CDR3 region has the DNA TGTGCCAGTAAGGTCATCGGAGGTACTGAAGCTTTCTTT.

This chain links TRBV10-3 with TRBJ2-3, with D possibly being TRBD2 (5 bases). The CDR3 covers 13 residues. V was trimmed by 11 bases and J by 3 bases, leaving 15 bases between them. Germline CDR1 and CDR2: ENHRY and SYGVKD. The CDR3 nucleotides read TGTGCCTCAACGGGTCCGGGGACAGATACGCAGTATTTT. Amino acids: CASTGPGTDTQYF.

This clone has just one count. The CDR3 spells CASSAPGSYEQYF. The CDR3 DNA reads as TGTGCCAGCAGCGCCCCGGGATCCTACGAGCAGTACTTC. The chain carries TRBV9 and TRBJ2-7; TRBD2 is a possible D gene (5 bases). The V and J ends lost 3 bases and 1 base respectively, with 8 bases between them. The CDR3 has 13 residues. CDR1 SGDLS and CDR2 YYNGEE come from the germline V gene. Variable domain in full (rest from reference TRBV9 and TRBJ2-7): DSGVTQTPKHLITATGQRVTLRCSPRSGDLSVYWYQQSLDQGLQFLIQYYNGEERAKGNILERFSAQQFPDLHSELNLSSLELGDSALYFCASSAPGSYEQYFGPGTRLTVT.

This chain uses TRBV10-2 with TRBJ1-5; the D gene is possibly TRBD1 (5 bases). This CDR3 is built from 15 residues. Per germline, CDR1 WSHSY and CDR2 SAAADI. Trimming removed 0 bases from V and 3 bases from J, with 9 bases in between. This CDR3 is CASSESGTYNQPQHF. The CDR3 DNA is TGCGCCAGCAGTGAGTCCGGGACTTACAATCAGCCCCAGCATTTT.

This chain uses TRBV18 with TRBJ2-3; D might be TRBD2 (6 bases). This CDR3 is built from 15 residues. In germline, CDR1 is KGHSH, CDR2 LQKENI. Trimming pared 5 bases from V and 2 bases from J, leaving 14 bases between. This CDR3 reads CASSIRDSSTDTQYF. The CDR3 DNA follows: TGTGCCAGCTCAATCCGGGACTCTTCCACAGATACGCAGTATTTT.

The chain joins TRBV2 to TRBJ1-1; no clear D gene. Trimming stripped 5 bases from V and 2 bases from J, with 12 bases between. CDR3 length: 14 residues. Germline assignment: CDR1 SNHLY and CDR2 FYNNEI. CDR3: CASSFLGRNTEAFF. The CDR3 nucleotides read TGTGCCAGCAGTTTTCTTGGTCGAAACACTGAAGCTTTCTTT.

The CDR3 bases are TGTGCCATCAGTGAGGGACGGGGTAAGGACGAGCAGTACTTC. The encoded protein is CAISEGRGKDEQYF. V usage is TRBV10-3 and J usage is TRBJ2-7; a weak D match, TRBD2 (5 bases). V gave up 2 bases and J gave up 5 bases, with 13 bases separating them. Germline V gives CDR1 ENHRY, CDR2 SYGVKD. This CDR3 has 14 amino acids.

The rearrangement uses TRBV3-1 (or the pseudogene TRBV3-2) and TRBJ1-1; TRBD1 aligns across 7 bases. The germline V gene encodes CDR1 LGHDT and CDR2 YNNKEL (reference sequence). Unmatched junction bases numbered 19, after V lost 3 bases and J lost 0 bases. This CDR3 region has 20 residues. For the CDR3, the DNA is TGTGCCAGCAGCCAGAGCCAGGGGGGAGCCTGTCAAGGGATGAACACTGAAGCTTTCTTT. It translates to CASSQSQGGACQGMNTEAFF.